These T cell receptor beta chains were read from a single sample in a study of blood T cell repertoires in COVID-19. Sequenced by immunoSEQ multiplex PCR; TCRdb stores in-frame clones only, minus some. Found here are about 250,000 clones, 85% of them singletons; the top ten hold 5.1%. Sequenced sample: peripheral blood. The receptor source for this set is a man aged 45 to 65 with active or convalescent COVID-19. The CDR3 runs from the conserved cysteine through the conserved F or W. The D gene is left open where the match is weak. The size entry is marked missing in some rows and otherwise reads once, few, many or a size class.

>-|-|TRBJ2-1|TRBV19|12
TGTGCCAGTAGTAGAGTTAGCGGTGAGCAGTTCTTC
CASSRVSGEQFF
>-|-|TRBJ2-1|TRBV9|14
TGTGCCAGCAGCGTAGTCGGGAGTGGCAATGAGCAGTTCTTC
CASSVVGSGNEQFF
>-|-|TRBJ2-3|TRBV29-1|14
TGCAGCGTTGAGGGCGGGCCACTCACAGATACGCAGTATTTT
CSVEGGPLTDTQYF
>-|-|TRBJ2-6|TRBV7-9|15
TGTGCCAGCAGTGATCTTCGGCGGGGGGCCAACGTCCTGACTTTC
CASSDLRRGANVLTF
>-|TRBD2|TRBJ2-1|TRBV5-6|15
TGTGCCAGCAGCTCGGACCCCGGTGGGACTAGTAGTTGGTTCTTC
CASSSDPGGTSSWFF
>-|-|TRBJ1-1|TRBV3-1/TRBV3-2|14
TGTGCCAGCAGCCCGGTGCAGGGGAACACTGAAGCTTTCTTT
CASSPVQGNTEAFF
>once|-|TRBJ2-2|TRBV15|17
TGTGCCACCAGCAGGATACCCCGGGTCTCGGACACCGGGGAGCTGTTTTTT
CATSRIPRVSDTGELFF
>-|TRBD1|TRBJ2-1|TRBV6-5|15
TGTGCCAGCAGTTACTCGAGGACAGGTCTCAATGAGCAGTTCTTC
CASSYSRTGLNEQFF
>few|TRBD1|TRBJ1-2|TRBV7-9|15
TGTGCCAGCAGCTTAAGTGGGACTGACAGGGGTGGCTACACCTTC
CASSLSGTDRGGYTF
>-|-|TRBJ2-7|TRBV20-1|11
TGCAGTGCCGAGTGGAGTGACGAGCAGTACTTC
CSAEWSDEQYF
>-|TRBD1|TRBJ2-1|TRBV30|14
TGTGCCTGGAGTAAAGCTGGGACAGGGCGTGAGCAGTTCTTC
CAWSKAGTGREQFF
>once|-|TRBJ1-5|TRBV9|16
TGTGCCAGCAGCTTATATCAGGATTATAGCAATCAGCCCCAGCATTTT
CASSLYQDYSNQPQHF
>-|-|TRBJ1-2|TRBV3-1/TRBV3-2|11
TGTGCCAGCGGACAGAACTATGGCTACACCTTC
CASGQNYGYTF
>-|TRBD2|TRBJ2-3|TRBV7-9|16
TGTGCCAGCAAGGGTTTCGGCGGGGGTAGCACAGATACGCAGTATTTT
CASKGFGGGSTDTQYF
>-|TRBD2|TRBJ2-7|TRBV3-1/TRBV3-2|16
TGTGCCAGCAGCTCAATAGCGGGAGGGCCTGCCTCCGAGCAGTACTTC
CASSSIAGGPASEQYF
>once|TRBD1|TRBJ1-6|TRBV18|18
TGTGCCAGCTCACCCATCCCTACGACGGGACAGGGTAATTCACCCCTCCACTTT
CASSPIPTTGQGNSPLHF
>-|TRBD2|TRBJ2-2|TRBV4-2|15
TGTGCCAGCAGCAGTAGCGGGAGAGGATCCGGGGAGCTGTTTTTT
CASSSSGRGSGELFF
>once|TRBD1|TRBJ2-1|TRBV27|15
TGTGCCAGCAAACTCCCGGGACAGGGGTACAATGAGCAGTTCTTC
CASKLPGQGYNEQFF
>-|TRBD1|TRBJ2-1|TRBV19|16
TGTGCCAGTAGTATAGCGGCAGGGGGCTTAACCAATGAGCAGTTCTTC
CASSIAAGGLTNEQFF
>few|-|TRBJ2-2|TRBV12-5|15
TGTGCTAGTGGTTTGGTACCGCTCGGAGCCGGGGAGCTGTTTTTT
CASGLVPLGAGELFF
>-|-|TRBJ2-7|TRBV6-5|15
TGTGCCAGCAGTTACTCGGGCAGGGGAAGGTACGAGCAGTACTTC
CASSYSGRGRYEQYF
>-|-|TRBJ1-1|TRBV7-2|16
TGTGCCAGCAGCTTATCGGGGGGTTATAGTCAAACTGAAGCTTTCTTT
CASSLSGGYSQTEAFF
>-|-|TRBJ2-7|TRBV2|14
TGTGCCAGCAGTGAAGCGGAGGCTACGACGGAGCAGTACTTC
CASSEAEATTEQYF
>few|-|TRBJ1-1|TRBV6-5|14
TGTGCCAGCAGTTACCGAACGACAGAAAATCAAGCTTTCTTT
CASSYRTTENQAFF
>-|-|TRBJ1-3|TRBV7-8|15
TGTGCCAGCAGCTTACCCGGGGGAGCAGGAAACACCATATATTTT
CASSLPGGAGNTIYF
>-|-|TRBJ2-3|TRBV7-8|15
TGTGCCAGCAGCTTAGTGGAGGGACCCACAGATACGCAGTATTTT
CASSLVEGPTDTQYF
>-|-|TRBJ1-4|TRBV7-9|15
TGTGCCAGCAGCGCCGGAAGGGGCCACAATGAAAAACTGTTTTTT
CASSAGRGHNEKLFF
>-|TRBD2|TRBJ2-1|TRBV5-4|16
TGTGCCAGCAGCCCTGGGACTAGCGGGAAGGGGGATGAGCAGTTCTTC
CASSPGTSGKGDEQFF
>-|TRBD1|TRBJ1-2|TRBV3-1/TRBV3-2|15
TGTGCCAGCAGCCATAACAGGGGCACCATGGGAGGCTACACCTTC
CASSHNRGTMGGYTF
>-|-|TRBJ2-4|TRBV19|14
TGTGCCAGTAGTATAGCCGGGACCAAAAACATTCAGTACTTC
CASSIAGTKNIQYF
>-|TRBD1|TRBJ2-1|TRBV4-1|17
TGCGCCAGCAGCCCCCGGGACAGGCCAGGATTGCGCGATGAGCAGTTCTTC
CASSPRDRPGLRDEQFF